This T cell receptor beta chain was obtained from a study of CD8+ T cells in alopecia areata. Study in general: Treated patients swallowed 5 to 10 mg of oral tofacitinib twice daily. Percent of scalp involved defined treated patients' severity scores. Whole-study results and caveats: There was only one nonresponder, so it was unclear how baseline CD8+ expansion relates to response.

Following extraction, RNA underwent reverse transcription to cDNA, which served as the sequencing template. Method: immunoSEQ multiplex PCR; TCRdb's copy keeps in-frame clones and lacks some. The repertoire has 95,000 to 110,000 clones, 85% to 90% of them found once; the top ten carry around 10%. Treatment noted: oral pan-JAK inhibitor, 5-10 mg twice daily. The study team obtained lesional scalp punch biopsies and peripheral blood from alopecia areata patients. As to this clone: Its antigen is undetermined.

The sequence was collected from a human donor with alopecia areata. The input for sequencing was CD8+ T cells sorted from blood, taken at approximately week 30, from a patient treated with tofacitinib.

CDR3 residues: CASSRTGGPPEQYF. CDR3 coding DNA: TGTGCCAGCAGCCGGACAGGGGGACCTCCGGAGCAGTACTTC. V gene TRBV5-5 combines with J gene TRBJ2-7; TRBD1 agrees at 10 bases. The CDR3 has 14 residues. Germline V gene lookup returns CDR1 SGHKS and CDR2 YYEKEE (reference sequence). With V trimmed by 4 bases and J by 7 bases, 8 bases remained unmatched.